What follows is one TCR beta chain and its context. Its antigen is undetermined. The study sequenced cultured CD4+ T cell DNA using the Oncomine TCR Beta short-read assay. Genomic DNA was isolated from CD4+ T cells that had been cultured. From the PCR reads, TCRdb called clonotypes with MiXCR, one entry per CDR3 protein. Of about 7,800 distinct CDR3 sequences listed, around two fifths are singletons. Treatment given: approximately 9-day PBMC culture with coronavirus spike peptide pools or control peptides (ViraFEST assay). The unexposed donor gave CD4+ T cells before the COVID-19 pandemic (2011-2018). ViraFEST stimulated the growth of antigen-specific T cells using peptide pools and subsequently profiled their TCRs by sequencing. These data belong to a study of vaccination and CD4 T cells after COVID-19. Germline V gene sequence: CDR1 DFQATT, CDR2 SNEGSKA (reference sequence). This CDR3 region has 15 residues. J was trimmed by 3 bases and V by 3 bases; bases with no gene match: 9.

Input material: CD4+ T cells from blood, cultured in vitro. The chain is built from TRBV20-1 and TRBJ2-7; 9 nucleotides agree with TRBD1. The source is a human donor in good health. CDR3 sequence: CSARDPGQGNYEQYF. In nucleotides, the CDR3 is TGCAGTGCTAGGGACCCGGGACAGGGTAACTACGAGCAGTACTTC.